The 13 T cell receptor beta chains reported below all come from one sample, sequenced in a study of T cells in Graves' hyperthyroidism and ophthalmopathy. TCR beta CDR3 regions were amplified from RNA. During a first-round RT-PCR of the TCR CDR3, the HTBI primer set was used. TCRdb re-analysed the multiplex PCR reads in MiXCR, keeping a single row per CDR3 protein. The data hold around 520,000 distinct CDR3 sequences, with about 24% observed a single time. Sequenced sample: blood. The origin of the receptors is a woman aged 25 to 39 with Graves' ophthalmopathy.

This clonotype was observed a handful of times. The genes are TRBV30 and TRBJ1-4; no definite D call. This CDR3 is 12 amino acids long. Trimming cost V 1 base and J 6 bases, with 6 bases left between them. Germline loops: CDR1 GTSNPN, CDR2 SVGIG (reference sequence). CDR3 nucleotide sequence: TGTGCCTGGAGTGAAGGGTATGAAAAACTGTTTTTT. Translated: CAWSEGYEKLFF.

This chain links TRBV3-1 with TRBJ2-5; 7 bases match TRBD1. V lost 6 bases and J lost 4; bases outside the gene matches: 8. CDR1 LGHDT and CDR2 YNNKEL come from the germline V gene (reference sequence). This CDR3 is 14 amino acids long. DNA for the CDR3: TGTGCCAGCAGGGGGAACCGGGACAGAGAGACCCAGTACTTC. This codes for CASRGNRDRETQYF.

This clonotype was observed many times. The chain employs TRBV28 and TRBJ2-7; D is undetermined. V was shortened by 5 bases and J by 1 base, with 15 bases between the two germline ends. Germline V gives CDR1 MDHEN, CDR2 SYDVKM. The CDR3 is 15 residues long. The CDR3 DNA reads TGTGCCAGCAGTCTCCGGTTAGGTTTATCCTACGAGCAGTACTTC. This codes for CASSLRLGLSYEQYF.

This clonotype was counted only a few times. V and J are TRBV9 and TRBJ2-5; 7 positions match TRBD1. This CDR3 has 17 amino acids. Per the germline V gene, CDR1 is SGDLS and CDR2 is YYNGEE. J gave up 5 bases and V 1 base, and 14 bases lay outside the gene matches. The CDR3 DNA is TGTGCCAGCAGCGTACCCCACCAGGGCAGGGGGTACGAGACCCAGTACTTC. Protein: CASSVPHQGRGYETQYF. The full variable domain, completed using reference TRBV9 and TRBJ2-5, is DSGVTQTPKHLITATGQRVTLRCSPRSGDLSVYWYQQSLDQGLQFLIQYYNGEERAKGNILERFSAQQFPDLHSELNLSSLELGDSALYFCASSVPHQGRGYETQYFGPGTRLLVL.

The rearrangement links TRBV20-1 to TRBJ2-4, with 9 bases that match TRBD1. CDR1 and CDR2 (germline): DFQATT, SNEGSKA (reference sequence). Trimming cost V 7 bases and J 0 bases; bases outside gene matches: 4. The CDR3 extends over 14 amino acids. CDR3 residues: CSDSDRGAKNIQYF. The CDR3 coding sequence is TGCAGTGACTCGGACAGGGGAGCCAAAAACATTCAGTACTTC.

This clonotype turned up a few times. V usage is TRBV6-1 and J usage is TRBJ1-1; a weak D match, TRBD1 (5 bases). CDR1 is MNHNS and CDR2 is SASEGT in the germline V gene. This CDR3 is built from 13 residues. V lost 6 bases and J lost 3, with 11 bases in between. The CDR3, as DNA: TGTGCCAGCAGCCCGGGGGTACACACTGAAGCTTTCTTT. Residues: CASSPGVHTEAFF.

This clonotype has more than one count but fewer than ten. The CDR3 DNA reads TGTGCCACCAGTGATTGGGGTTCCGGGGAGCTGTTTTTT. Translating gives CATSDWGSGELFF. The chain has TRBV24-1 and TRBJ2-2; no clear D gene. The CDR3 is 13 residues long. CDR1 is KGHDR and CDR2 is SFDVKD in the germline V gene. V was trimmed by 2 bases and J by 6 bases, leaving 6 bases between them.

Only a few counts were recorded for this clonotype. The genes are TRBV5-1 and TRBJ2-7, with TRBD2 as a possible D gene (6 bases). CDR1 is SGHRS and CDR2 is YFSETQ in the germline V gene. This CDR3 region has 13 residues. V was shortened by 6 bases and J by 4 bases, with 14 bases between the two germline ends. CDR3 nucleotides: TGCGCCAGCACCCTGGGGGGAGCGTACGAGCAGTACTTC. Protein: CASTLGGAYEQYF.

This clonotype was found many times. The genes are TRBV11-2 and TRBJ2-2; possible D gene TRBD1, 6 bases. The V end lost 7 bases, the J end lost 3 bases, and 9 bases lay between the germline ends. Germline CDR1 and CDR2: SGHAT and FQNNGV. The CDR3 has 13 amino acids. CDR3 coding DNA: TGTGCCAGCACCGGACAGCACACCGGGGAGCTGTTTTTT. Its translation is CASTGQHTGELFF.

This clonotype was recorded at least ten times. This rearrangement joins TRBV12-3 or TRBV12-4 to TRBJ1-5, with 10 bases fitting TRBD1. J was trimmed by 11 bases and V by 5 bases; bases with no gene match: 12. The CDR3 loop spans 15 amino acids. CDR3 region: CASSPRQGAGRAQHF. The CDR3 DNA reads as TGTGCCAGCAGTCCGCGACAGGGGGCGGGAAGAGCCCAGCATTTT.

At least ten counts were recorded for this clonotype. V gene TRBV3-1 combines with J gene TRBJ2-5; 7 bases line up with TRBD1. V dropped 0 bases and J dropped 2; count of bases not matched to a gene: 12. Germline CDR1 and CDR2: LGHDT and YNNKEL (reference sequence). This CDR3 comprises 18 residues. In DNA form, the CDR3 reads TGTGCCAGCAGCCAAGACGTAGGAAGGGGACAGCTGCAAGAGACCCAGTACTTC. Translation gives CASSQDVGRGQLQETQYF.

The chain is built from TRBV25-1 and TRBJ1-1; tentative D call: TRBD1 (5 bases). In germline, CDR1 is MGHDK, CDR2 SYGVNS. V was shortened by 4 bases and J by 2 bases, with 14 bases between the two germline ends. The CDR3 covers 15 residues. This chain's CDR3 is CASSAGRGDNTEAFF. Written as DNA, the CDR3 is TGTGCCAGCAGTGCAGGGAGAGGGGACAACACTGAAGCTTTCTTT.

The chain couples TRBV28 to TRBJ1-1; TRBD1 matches at 9 bases. The CDR3 has 15 amino acids. Per germline, CDR1 MDHEN and CDR2 SYDVKM. J was trimmed by 5 bases and V by 4 bases; bases with no gene match: 8. The CDR3 DNA follows: TGTGCCAGCAGTTCGGGAGGACAGGGGTCGACTGAAGCTTTCTTT. Translated, it gives CASSSGGQGSTEAFF.